These T cell receptor beta chains were read from a single sample in a study of shared clonotypes between healthy human individuals. Some clones are missing from TCRdb's copy, which holds only in-frame ones; the method was immunoSEQ multiplex PCR. The sample has over a million clones, around 97% seen once. Sequencing was performed on naive CD4+ T cells sorted from blood. These receptors all come from a man aged 25 to 40 in good health. CDR3s leave out the opening cysteine and the closing phenylalanine or tryptophan.

TRBV11-3 | ASSRGGYNEQF
TRBV19 | ASSNSFAYNEQF
TRBV5-4 | ASSLRPRGNTIY
TRBV12-5 | ASGLVQGYGHNEQF
TRBV18 | ASSPTGPTSSDQLF
TRBV5-4 | ASSRDRGSYNEQF
TRBV18 | ASSPAGTSGIYEQY
TRBV9 | ASSVGSNTEAF
TRBV5-4 | ASSTGTGGIEQY
TRBV18 | ASSPGLASYEQY
TRBV27 | ASSLWLATDTQY
TRBV18 | ASSPTVRTDTQY
TRBV29-1 | SVATAFYGYT
TRBV5-1 | ASSLGQGPTTGGNTIY
TRBV30 | AWNLAGVFLNTQY
TRBV5-1 | ASSLGVGLGYNEQF
TRBV9 | ASSVRLAGGEFVQETQY
TRBV5-1 | ASSLAKGSGYT
TRBV11-3 | ASSLGRELYNEQF
TRBV28 | ASSTASSQETQY
TRBV15 | ATSREGTGSYEQY
TRBV5-1 | PSETRDRVLYEQY
TRBV6-6 | ASSYSGGIADTQY
TRBV5-1 | ASSPTFGNEQY
TRBV7-6 | ASSLGQGDGYT
TRBV6-1 | ASSASSIPYEQY
TRBV18 | ASSPNLGTSGTGEQY
TRBV14 | ASSQEYIRY
TRBV28 | ASSLRGPGSYEQY
TRBV2 | ASSDGFSGANVLT
TRBV20-1 | SATASDTQY
TRBV15 | ATSRGDGSGSGSYNEQF
TRBV29-1 | SVEEFRASTDTQY
TRBV28 | ASSLQDLDTGELF
TRBV10-3 | ATQDRDSGANVLT
TRBV28 | ASRLLSGAGNTIY
TRBV4-3 | ASSQVARTGELF
TRBV7-2 | ASSWTDSNQPQH
TRBV28 | ASASGGGGYQPQH
TRBV18 | ASSPRRGQGTDTQY
TRBV9 | ASSVARYPSGTTDTQY
TRBV7-2 | ASSLQGYEQY
TRBV4-1 | ASSPLGREVTGELF
TRBV25-1 | ASSEAPGPNYEQY
TRBV6-1 | ASMVSGNIQY
TRBV11-2 | ASSLVVDTLYEQF
TRBV28 | ASSLWEETSQETQY
TRBV5-1 | ASSSGDSFYGYT
TRBV5-1 | ASSHIAQSSYNEQF
TRBV20-1 | SARVGH